The rows below give T cell receptor beta chains drawn from one sample of a study of T cells in Graves' hyperthyroidism and ophthalmopathy. Using its own MiXCR run on the multiplex PCR reads, TCRdb lists one record per CDR3 protein. The sample carries a few hundred thousand distinct CDR3 sequences, roughly 50% recorded once. The sample comprised peripheral blood or thyroid tissue (not recorded which). Source of these receptors: an adult woman with Graves' disease, either hyperthyroidism or ophthalmopathy (not recorded which). The CDR3 runs from the conserved cysteine through the conserved F or W. The D gene is left open where the match is weak. Some rows have no size entry. The others give once, few or many, or a class for an expanded clone.

>NA|TRBJ2-5|NA|TRBV7-3
TGTGCCAGCAGCTCACCCCCAAAGGGAGAGTCTACCCAGTACTTC
CASSSPPKGESTQYF
>NA|TRBJ1-2|many|TRBV12-3/TRBV12-4
TGTGCCAGCAGCCGTGGGAGTGCCTATGGCTACACCTTC
CASSRGSAYGYTF
>NA|TRBJ1-1|NA|TRBV5-1
TGCGCCAGCAGCTTGACCCGCTCTGGGGCGAGCACTGAAGCTTTCTTT
CASSLTRSGASTEAFF
>NA|TRBJ1-5|many|TRBV6-9
TGTGCCAGCAGTACGCCGGGACAAGGCGGCCAGCCCCAGCATTTT
CASSTPGQGGQPQHF
>NA|TRBJ2-5|many|TRBV5-1
TGCGCCAGCAGCTTGTGGCAGGAAGGAGAGACCCAGTACTTC
CASSLWQEGETQYF
>NA|TRBJ1-1|NA|TRBV10-3
TGTGCCATCACTAAGGACGGGCGGACTGAAGCTTTCTTT
CAITKDGRTEAFF
>NA|TRBJ1-3|many|TRBV5-1
TGCGCCAGCAGCTTGGATCCTGGAAACACCATATATTTT
CASSLDPGNTIYF
>TRBD1|TRBJ2-1|NA|TRBV29-1
TGCAGCGTGTGGCCGGGACAGGGAAACAATGAGCAGTTCTTC
CSVWPGQGNNEQFF
>NA|TRBJ1-1|NA|TRBV4-1
TGCGCCAGCAGCCTGCGGCCCCCGGTGACCGGCACTGAAGCTTTCTTT
CASSLRPPVTGTEAFF
>TRBD1|TRBJ2-7|NA|TRBV7-9
TGTGCCAGCAGCCCATGGACAGGGACCTACGAGCAGTACTTC
CASSPWTGTYEQYF
>NA|TRBJ2-5|NA|TRBV10-3
NA
CAIRAGTNYGYTFGSGMMETQYF